Each of the 20 T cell receptor beta chains below was sequenced from the same sample in a study of siplizumab effects on memory and regulatory T cells. TCRdb keeps only in-frame clones here, not all; method: immunoSEQ multiplex PCR. The sample carries tens of thousands of clones, more than 80% recorded once. Sequenced: CD8+ T cells sorted from blood. These receptors all come from a human donor in good health.

The chain couples TRBV7-5 to TRBJ1-3. TRBV7-5 is shown as a pseudogene. This CDR3 has 14 residues. The chain's CDR3 is CARRNSDSGNTIYF. In DNA, the CDR3 is TGTGCCAGAAGGAACAGCGACTCTGGAAACACCATATATTTT.

This sequence joins TRBV5-1 and TRBJ1-3, with D perhaps TRBD1 (5 bases). The CDR3 covers 14 residues. The V end was cut by 8 bases, the J end by 3 bases, with 15 bases between. Per the germline V gene, CDR1 is SGHRS and CDR2 is YFSETQ. The CDR3 protein is CARAVRGYGNTIYF. CDR3 bases: TGCGCCAGAGCCGTCCGGGGGTATGGAAACACCATATATTTT.

V is TRBV29-1 and J is TRBJ1-1, with D perhaps matching TRBD1 (5 bases). The length of the CDR3 is 13 residues. Germline lookup yields CDR1 SQVTM and CDR2 ANQGSEA. Trimming removed 3 bases at V and 1 base at J, with 9 bases between. The CDR3 spells CSVEEGWNTEAFF. Here the CDR3 DNA reads TGCAGCGTTGAGGAGGGGTGGAACACTGAAGCTTTCTTT.

The CDR3 here is CASRLGTERSEQYF. Here the CDR3 DNA reads TGTGCCAGCAGGTTGGGAACGGAGCGCTCCGAGCAGTACTTC. The chain links TRBV27 to TRBJ2-7; D unresolved. Trimming cost V 6 bases and J 6 bases, with 18 bases left between them. In germline, CDR1 is MNHEY, CDR2 SMNVEV (reference sequence). The CDR3 loop spans 14 amino acids.

The chain combines TRBV18 with TRBJ1-3; D not resolved. The CDR3 runs to 15 residues. Germline loops: CDR1 KGHSH, CDR2 LQKENI. Trimming removed 0 bases from V and 0 bases from J, with 6 bases in between. CDR3 sequence reads: CASSPPADSGNTIYF. The CDR3 coding sequence is TGTGCCAGCTCACCACCAGCAGACTCTGGAAACACCATATATTTT. The variable domain in full, with the rest retrieved from reference TRBV18 and TRBJ1-3, is NAGVMQNPRHLVRRRGQEARLRCSPMKGHSHVYWYRQLPEEGLKFMVYLQKENIIDESGMPKERFSAEFPKEGPSILRIQQVVRGDSAAYFCASSPPADSGNTIYFGEGSWLTVV.

The chain recombines TRBV27 with TRBJ2-2, with TRBD2 matching over 7 bases. From germline, CDR1 is MNHEY and CDR2 SMNVEV (reference sequence). The CDR3 is 15 residues long. Losses at the gene ends were 8 bases for V and 6 bases for J; bases not matched to a gene: 12. Here the CDR3 DNA reads TGTGCCAGCTCGGGACTACCGAAGGAGGCCGGGGAGCTGTTTTTT. It codes for CASSGLPKEAGELFF.

The gene calls are TRBV7-9 and TRBJ2-3; 10 nucleotides agree with TRBD2. Germline-derived CDR1 and CDR2 are SEHNR and FQNEAQ (reference sequence). V shed 5 bases and J 4 bases; nucleotides not matched to a gene: 9. This CDR3 comprises 16 residues. CDR3 loop: CASSPPLAGVADTQYF. CDR3 DNA sequence: TGTGCCAGCAGCCCCCCTCTAGCGGGAGTGGCAGATACGCAGTATTTT.

The V gene is TRBV6-1, the J gene TRBJ1-2; 8 bases match TRBD1. This CDR3 has 17 residues. V lost 2 bases, J lost 0 bases, and 8 bases stayed unmatched. Germline CDR1 is MNHNS and CDR2 is SASEGT. CDR3: CASSEYEDRATNYGYTF. Here the CDR3 DNA reads TGTGCCAGCAGTGAATACGAGGACAGGGCCACTAACTATGGCTACACCTTC.

The rearrangement uses TRBV18 and TRBJ1-1; 7 bases match TRBD1. This CDR3 contains 14 residues. The germline V gene encodes CDR1 KGHSH and CDR2 LQKENI. V lost 6 bases and J lost 2; bases outside the gene matches: 6. CDR3 loop: CASSPGTDNTEAFF. In DNA form, the CDR3 reads TGTGCCAGCTCCCCTGGGACAGACAACACTGAAGCTTTCTTT.

This clone was observed a handful of times. Here the CDR3 DNA reads TGTGCCAGCAGTTTAGACGGGAGGAACTACGAGCAGTACTTC. Translated: CASSLDGRNYEQYF. This chain uses TRBV27 with TRBJ2-7; 7 bases fit TRBD2. The CDR3 is 14 amino acids. Germline V gives CDR1 MNHEY, CDR2 SMNVEV (reference sequence). After removal of 2 bases from V and 3 bases from J, the junction contained 4 bases not matched to a gene.

DNA for the CDR3: TGTGCCAGCAAGGATTTTAGCAATCAGCCCCAGCATTTT. Its translation: CASKDFSNQPQHF. The V call is TRBV19, the J call TRBJ1-5; no reliable D call. CDR1 LNHDA and CDR2 SQIVND come from the germline V gene (reference sequence). The CDR3 sequence is 13 residues long. The V gene lost 9 bases and the J gene lost 0 bases, with 9 bases spanning the gap.

The rearrangement joins TRBV4-1 to TRBJ2-7; 8 bases are a match to TRBD1. Germline V gene data show CDR1 as MGHRA and CDR2 as YSYEKL. The CDR3 runs 15 residues. The V gene end was trimmed by 5 bases and the J gene end by 7 bases; junction bases not matched to a gene: 13. The CDR3 region is CASSEPGQALSEQYF. The CDR3 DNA reads TGCGCCAGCAGCGAACCGGGACAGGCTTTATCGGAGCAGTACTTC.

The J gene is TRBJ2-3, the V gene TRBV6-5; 9 bases fit TRBD2. The CDR3 runs to 14 residues. Germline CDR1 reads MNHEY; CDR2 reads SVGAGI. V was clipped by 2 bases and J by 6 bases; unmatched bases: 3. CDR3 nucleotide sequence: TGTGCCAGCAGTTACGCGGGGGGGCGGGATACGCAGTATTTT. The encoded protein is CASSYAGGRDTQYF.

The genes are TRBV21-1 and TRBJ2-5; the D call of TRBD2 is as the table states it, not checked on the DNA. TRBV21-1 is a pseudogene. CDR3 length equals 19 residues. Written as DNA, the CDR3 is TGTGCCAGCAGAGTCCAGTCCGGGGCGGGGGGGCCGGACCAAGAGACCCAGTACTTC. Translated: CASRVQSGAGGPDQETQYF.

This clone occurred a few times. This chain links TRBV4-1 with TRBJ2-6; D might be TRBD1 (5 bases). This CDR3 is 15 amino acids long. The ends were cut back, 4 bases at V and 1 base at J, with 8 bases in the middle. CDR1 and CDR2 (germline): MGHRA, YSYEKL. CDR3 coding DNA: TGCGCCAGCAGCCTAAGGGGATCTGGGGCCAACGTCCTGACTTTC. Its protein is CASSLRGSGANVLTF.

The rearrangement uses TRBV4-2 and TRBJ2-2; D is perhaps TRBD2 (6 bases). Germline V gives CDR1 LGHNA, CDR2 YNFKEQ. V dropped 1 base and J dropped 4 bases, with 13 bases sitting between them. The CDR3 totals 16 residues. CDR3 DNA: TGTGCCAGCAGCCAAGGCCTGGGACTCGGCACCGGGGAGCTGTTTTTT. Residues: CASSQGLGLGTGELFF.

CDR3 region: CASSFDSRQLNTDTQYF. As DNA, the CDR3 is TGTGCCAGCAGCTTCGATTCCAGACAGCTTAACACAGATACGCAGTATTTT. The V and J genes are TRBV11-2 and TRBJ2-3; D possibly corresponds to TRBD1 (5 bases). V was trimmed by 3 bases and J by 2 bases, leaving 18 bases between them. The CDR3 extends over 17 amino acids. Looked up from germline, CDR1 is SGHAT and CDR2 is FQNNGV.

This rearrangement joins TRBV10-3 to TRBJ2-7; 7 bases map to TRBD2. This CDR3 is 15 amino acids long. Germline V gene sequence: CDR1 ENHRY, CDR2 SYGVKD. After removal of 3 bases from V and 3 bases from J, the junction contained 8 bases not matched to a gene. In nucleotides, the CDR3 is TGTGCCATCAGTGACGGCGGGAGCCCCCTCTACGAGCAGTACTTC. Protein product: CAISDGGSPLYEQYF.

The chain employs TRBV11-2 and TRBJ2-5, with TRBD2 matching 13 bases. This CDR3 contains 15 residues. Per germline, CDR1 SGHAT and CDR2 FQNNGV. The V and J ends lost 5 bases and 3 bases, in that order; junction bases with no gene match: 3. The CDR3 loop reads CASSAGLAGEETQYF. The CDR3 coding sequence is TGTGCCAGCAGCGCCGGACTAGCGGGAGAAGAGACCCAGTACTTC.

The genes are TRBV7-8 and TRBJ1-5; D unresolved. Trimming shortened V by 5 bases and J by 4 bases, and 6 bases separated the two germline ends. The germline gives CDR1 SGHVS, CDR2 FQNEAQ. The CDR3 loop spans 12 amino acids. The CDR3 DNA reads TGTGCCAGCAGCCCAACGAATCAGCCCCAGCATTTT. Translating gives CASSPTNQPQHF.